Listed below are T cell receptor beta chains from one sample, sequenced in a study of radiotherapy plus CTLA-4 blockade in lung cancer. Assay: immunoSEQ multiplex PCR; the TCRdb copy retains only in-frame clones and omits some. The sample holds about 87,000 clones, around 86% seen once. The specimen was peripheral blood, collected from a patient treated with radiotherapy plus ipilimumab. All receptors come from a human donor with non-small cell lung cancer that progressed on radiotherapy plus ipilimumab. CDR3s include the opening cysteine and the closing phenylalanine or tryptophan. A D gene is named only where the DNA matches it firmly. Part of the rows lack a size; the others show once, few, many or a class for expanded clones.

d_call: TRBD1
clone_size: .
j_call: TRBJ2-2
v_call: TRBV29-1
cdr3_aa: CSVSGQVTGELFF
cdr3_nt: TGCAGCGTTTCGGGACAGGTTACCGGGGAGCTGTTTTTT

d_call: .
clone_size: .
j_call: TRBJ2-5
v_call: TRBV7-2
cdr3_aa: CASSFARRETQYF
cdr3_nt: TGTGCCAGCAGCTTCGCTAGAAGAGAGACCCAGTACTTC

d_call: .
clone_size: .
j_call: TRBJ1-3
v_call: TRBV28
cdr3_aa: CASSGGGSGNTIYF
cdr3_nt: TGTGCCAGCAGTGGGGGAGGATCTGGAAACACCATATATTTT

d_call: .
clone_size: .
j_call: TRBJ1-1
v_call: TRBV19
cdr3_aa: CASSIQGSMNTEAFF
cdr3_nt: TGTGCCAGTAGTATTCAGGGGTCGATGAACACTGAAGCTTTCTTT

d_call: .
clone_size: .
j_call: TRBJ1-2
v_call: TRBV4-1
cdr3_aa: CASSQVGRVDGGYTF
cdr3_nt: TGCGCCAGCAGCCAAGTTGGCAGGGTAGATGGCGGCTACACCTTC

d_call: .
clone_size: .
j_call: TRBJ2-3
v_call: TRBV30
cdr3_aa: CAWSALAPDTQYF
cdr3_nt: TGTGCCTGGAGTGCACTAGCCCCAGATACGCAGTATTTT

d_call: .
clone_size: .
j_call: TRBJ1-5
v_call: TRBV7-9
cdr3_aa: CASSSDRNTGQPQHF
cdr3_nt: TGTGCCAGCAGCTCGGACAGAAATACAGGTCAGCCCCAGCATTTT

d_call: TRBD1
clone_size: .
j_call: TRBJ1-4
v_call: TRBV27
cdr3_aa: CASSTGTGDGKLFF
cdr3_nt: TGTGCCAGCAGTACCGGGACAGGGGATGGAAAACTGTTTTTT

d_call: .
clone_size: .
j_call: TRBJ2-7
v_call: TRBV6-5
cdr3_aa: CASSVSPNYEQYF
cdr3_nt: TGTGCCAGCAGCGTGAGCCCAAACTACGAGCAGTACTTC

d_call: .
clone_size: .
j_call: TRBJ2-1
v_call: TRBV5-1
cdr3_aa: CASRDYNEQFF
cdr3_nt: TGCGCCAGCAGGGATTACAATGAGCAGTTCTTC

d_call: .
clone_size: .
j_call: TRBJ2-2
v_call: TRBV9
cdr3_aa: CASSVEGGTGELFF
cdr3_nt: TGTGCCAGCAGCGTAGAAGGGGGGACCGGGGAGCTGTTTTTT

d_call: TRBD2
clone_size: .
j_call: TRBJ2-7
v_call: TRBV4-1
cdr3_aa: CASSHPGLAVVEQYF
cdr3_nt: TGCGCCAGCAGCCACCCGGGACTAGCGGTTGTCGAGCAGTACTTC

d_call: .
clone_size: .
j_call: TRBJ1-2
v_call: TRBV10-3
cdr3_aa: CAISESGGGEYGYTF
cdr3_nt: TGTGCCATCAGTGAGTCTGGAGGAGGGGAATATGGCTACACCTTC

d_call: TRBD1
clone_size: .
j_call: TRBJ2-5
v_call: TRBV4-2
cdr3_aa: CASSQDFGTGGNQETQYF
cdr3_nt: TGTGCCAGCAGCCAAGATTTTGGGACAGGGGGCAATCAAGAGACCCAGTACTTC

d_call: .
clone_size: .
j_call: TRBJ1-1
v_call: TRBV28
cdr3_aa: CASSQDLRVTEAFF
cdr3_nt: TGTGCCAGCAGTCAGGACCTAAGGGTCACTGAAGCTTTCTTT

d_call: TRBD1
clone_size: .
j_call: TRBJ1-2
v_call: TRBV18
cdr3_aa: CASSPPVGQGFYGYTF
cdr3_nt: TGTGCCAGCTCACCACCGGTCGGACAGGGGTTCTATGGCTACACCTTC

d_call: TRBD2
clone_size: .
j_call: TRBJ2-1
v_call: TRBV29-1
cdr3_aa: CSVRMDLAGVYNEQFF
cdr3_nt: TGCAGCGTGCGAATGGATCTAGCGGGAGTCTACAATGAGCAGTTCTTC

d_call: .
clone_size: once
j_call: TRBJ2-7
v_call: TRBV7-2
cdr3_aa: CASSFPGATHSYEQYF
cdr3_nt: TGTGCCAGCAGCTTTCCGGGGGCGACACACTCCTACGAGCAGTACTTC

d_call: .
clone_size: .
j_call: TRBJ2-7
v_call: TRBV7-2
cdr3_aa: CASSLVGREQYF
cdr3_nt: TGTGCCAGCAGCTTAGTAGGGCGAGAGCAGTACTTC

d_call: .
clone_size: .
j_call: TRBJ1-5
v_call: TRBV10-3
cdr3_aa: CAISADSNQPQHF
cdr3_nt: TGTGCCATCAGTGCGGACAGCAATCAGCCCCAGCATTTT

d_call: .
clone_size: .
j_call: TRBJ2-5
v_call: TRBV27
cdr3_aa: CASSEGTNYEQYF
cdr3_nt: TGTGCCAGCAGTGAGGGGACAAACTACGAGCAATACTTC

d_call: .
clone_size: .
j_call: TRBJ1-3
v_call: TRBV19
cdr3_aa: CASSSGLYSGNTIYF
cdr3_nt: TGTGCCAGTAGCTCAGGGCTGTACTCTGGAAACACCATATATTTT

d_call: .
clone_size: .
j_call: TRBJ2-7
v_call: TRBV9
cdr3_aa: CASSPRDSGSHEQYF
cdr3_nt: TGTGCCAGCAGCCCGCGGGACAGTGGGTCCCACGAGCAGTACTTC

d_call: .
clone_size: .
j_call: TRBJ1-5
v_call: TRBV30
cdr3_aa: CAWSVSGNGPQHF
cdr3_nt: TGTGCCTGGAGTGTATCAGGGAACGGGCCCCAGCATTTT

d_call: .
clone_size: .
j_call: TRBJ2-7
v_call: TRBV6-1
cdr3_aa: CASSPRLPTYEQYF
cdr3_nt: TGTGCCAGCAGTCCCCGGCTTCCGACCTACGAGCAGTACTTC

d_call: TRBD1
clone_size: .
j_call: TRBJ2-7
v_call: TRBV9
cdr3_aa: CASSPRTGREQYF
cdr3_nt: TGTGCCAGCAGCCCCCGGACAGGGCGGGAGCAGTACTTC

d_call: .
clone_size: .
j_call: TRBJ1-1
v_call: TRBV19
cdr3_aa: CASRWDGQYTEAFF
cdr3_nt: TGTGCCAGTCGATGGGATGGGCAGTACACTGAAGCTTTCTTT

d_call: TRBD1
clone_size: .
j_call: TRBJ1-2
v_call: TRBV5-1
cdr3_aa: CASSLDPTGVHGYTF
cdr3_nt: TGCGCCAGCAGCTTGGACCCGACAGGGGTCCATGGCTACACCTTC

d_call: TRBD1
clone_size: .
j_call: TRBJ2-7
v_call: TRBV27
cdr3_aa: CASRKDRANIVGEQYF
cdr3_nt: TGTGCCAGCAGGAAAGACAGGGCCAACATTGTGGGCGAGCAGTACTTC

d_call: .
clone_size: .
j_call: TRBJ1-2
v_call: TRBV7-9
cdr3_aa: CASSLGLFYGYTF
cdr3_nt: TGTGCCAGCAGCTTAGGGCTGTTCTATGGCTACACCTTC